A selection of T cell receptor beta chains follows, all from one sample in a study of cytomegalovirus exposure and HLA in healthy donors. Here immunoSEQ multiplex PCR was the method, and the copy in TCRdb shows in-frame clones only, minus some. The data hold about 120,000 clones, with 15% to 19% observed a single time. Sample: PBMCs. All receptors come from a young woman in good health and CMV-seronegative. The CDR3 runs from the conserved cysteine through the conserved F or W. The order of the fields is clone size, V gene, J gene, D gene, CDR3 protein, CDR3 DNA. The D gene is left open where the match is weak. Clone sizes are given selectively: once, few, many, or a class where the clone is expanded.

-,TRBV19,TRBJ2-7,TRBD2,CASSTLAGSSYEQYF,TGTGCCAGTAGTACACTAGCGGGTTCTTCCTACGAGCAGTACTTC
-,TRBV4-1,TRBJ2-7,TRBD2,CASSQERSGGYYEQYF,TGCGCCAGCAGCCAAGAGAGGAGCGGGGGATACTACGAGCAGTACTTC
few,TRBV30,TRBJ2-7,-,CAWRPETTYEQYF,TGTGCCTGGAGGCCTGAGACTACCTACGAGCAGTACTTC
-,TRBV30,TRBJ1-1,-,CAWSVGVGAEAFF,TGTGCCTGGAGTGTAGGTGTCGGGGCTGAAGCTTTCTTT
-,TRBV30,TRBJ2-7,TRBD2,CAWSGSPLAGQYF,TGTGCCTGGAGTGGCTCTCCACTAGCGGGGCAGTACTTC
-,TRBV6-5,TRBJ2-7,TRBD2,CASSPGGPREQYF,TGTGCCAGCAGTCCGGGAGGCCCAAGGGAGCAGTACTTC
few,TRBV4-2,TRBJ1-2,-,CASSQEGRVFNGYTF,TGTGCCAGCAGCCAAGAAGGGAGGGTTTTCAATGGCTACACCTTC
few,TRBV7-9,TRBJ2-3,TRBD2,CASSETSPGTDTQYF,TGTGCCAGCAGCGAGACTAGCCCCGGGACAGATACGCAGTATTTT
few,TRBV25-1,TRBJ2-7,TRBD2,CASRGLAGGYEQYF,TGTGCCAGCCGGGGACTAGCGGGAGGCTACGAGCAGTACTTC
few,TRBV29-1,TRBJ2-1,TRBD1,CSVQGNEQFF,TGCAGCGTACAGGGGAATGAGCAGTTCTTC
-,TRBV13,TRBJ2-7,-,CASSPAGYGEQYF,TGTGCCAGCAGCCCGGCGGGGTACGGCGAGCAGTACTTC
few,TRBV19,TRBJ1-5,TRBD1,CASSIPGTGQGNQPQHF,TGTGCCAGTAGTATCCCCGGAACGGGACAGGGGAATCAGCCCCAGCATTTT
-,TRBV13,TRBJ2-7,-,CASSLAGLAGWEQYF,TGTGCCAGCAGCTTAGCGGGACTCGCCGGTTGGGAGCAGTACTTC
-,TRBV10-3,TRBJ2-7,TRBD1,CAIKGDRDYPEQYF,TGTGCCATAAAGGGGGACAGGGATTACCCCGAGCAGTACTTC
-,TRBV18,TRBJ1-2,-,CASSPGVDYGYTF,TGTGCCAGCTCACCCGGGGTAGACTATGGCTACACCTTC
-,TRBV4-2,TRBJ2-6,-,CASSQGRVAHRTGANVLTF,TGTGCCAGCAGCCAAGGTCGTGTGGCCCATCGAACTGGGGCCAACGTCCTGACTTTC
few,TRBV7-9,TRBJ2-5,TRBD2,CASSLAVTSGGRYQETQYF,TGTGCCAGCAGCTTAGCAGTCACTAGCGGGGGCAGGTACCAAGAGACCCAGTACTTC
-,TRBV4-3,TRBJ2-7,-,CASSQEHRVGEQYF,TGCGCCAGCAGCCAAGAGCACAGGGTTGGGGAGCAGTACTTC
-,TRBV7-8,TRBJ2-1,TRBD2,CASSLVVSSGGYNEQFF,TGTGCCAGCAGCTTAGTGGTTTCTAGCGGGGGGTACAATGAGCAGTTCTTC
-,TRBV10-2,TRBJ2-2,-,CASTLAGELFF,TGCGCCAGCACCCTAGCTGGGGAGCTGTTTTTT
few,TRBV2,TRBJ1-2,-,CASSEARTNGYTF,TGTGCCAGCAGTGAAGCGCGGACAAATGGCTACACCTTC
few,TRBV19,TRBJ1-3,TRBD1,CASGQGAAGNTIYF,TGTGCCAGTGGACAGGGTGCGGCTGGAAACACCATATATTTT
-,TRBV4-1,TRBJ1-1,-,CASSRRQGQNTEAFF,TGCGCCAGCAGCCGCCGTCAGGGGCAGAACACTGAAGCTTTCTTT
-,TRBV5-1,TRBJ2-3,-,CASSSAGGRTDTQYF,TGCGCCAGCAGCTCGGCCGGGGGTAGGACAGATACGCAGTATTTT
-,TRBV30,TRBJ1-4,-,CAWSLGGEKLFF,TGTGCCTGGAGTCTCGGGGGTGAAAAACTGTTTTTT
few,TRBV4-3,TRBJ1-5,TRBD1,CASSQGTGLNQPQHF,TGCGCCAGCAGCCAAGGGACAGGGTTAAATCAGCCCCAGCATTTT
-,TRBV6-1,TRBJ2-5,-,CASSDPGIETQYF,TGTGCCAGCAGTGATCCGGGAATAGAGACCCAGTACTTC
few,TRBV13,TRBJ2-3,-,CASSFGLAADTQYF,TGTGCCAGCAGCTTCGGGCTAGCTGCAGATACGCAGTATTTT
-,TRBV6-1,TRBJ2-1,-,CASSQGWARNNEQFF,TGTGCCAGCAGTCAAGGTTGGGCCCGCAACAATGAGCAGTTCTTC
-,TRBV11-2,TRBJ2-1,-,CASSLAQRGEQFF,TGTGCCAGCAGCTTAGCCCAGAGAGGGGAGCAGTTCTTC
-,TRBV7-2,TRBJ1-3,TRBD1,CASSLSGQGKGNTIYF,TGTGCCAGCAGCTTAAGTGGACAGGGTAAAGGAAACACCATATATTTT
-,TRBV5-8,TRBJ2-3,TRBD1,CASSSRGTVGADTQYF,TGTGCCAGCAGCTCGCGAGGGACAGTCGGCGCAGATACGCAGTATTTT
-,TRBV28,TRBJ2-1,TRBD2,CASSFRLAGEEQFF,TGTGCCAGCAGTTTTAGGCTAGCGGGAGAGGAGCAGTTCTTC
-,TRBV9,TRBJ1-6,-,CASSVGQGNSPLHF,TGTGCCAGCAGCGTAGGTCAGGGGAATTCACCCCTCCACTTT
few,TRBV28,TRBJ2-6,-,CASLTTVSPGANVLTF,TGTGCCAGCCTTACCACAGTGTCCCCTGGGGCCAACGTCCTGACTTTC
-,TRBV30,TRBJ1-3,-,CAWSITAPGNTIYF,TGTGCCTGGAGTATCACAGCCCCTGGAAACACCATATATTTT
few,TRBV5-1,TRBJ1-1,-,CASSLGQSNTEAFF,TGCGCCAGCAGCTTGGGACAGTCGAACACTGAAGCTTTCTTT
few,TRBV9,TRBJ2-1,-,CASSKRRGIDEQFF,TGTGCCAGCAGCAAACGAAGGGGGATCGATGAGCAGTTCTTC
-,TRBV2,TRBJ2-4,-,CASSEGGSASLF,TGTGCCAGCAGTGAGGGGGGATCGGCCTCCCTCTTC
-,TRBV7-6,TRBJ1-4,TRBD1,CASSSPTRDSAWKLFF,TGTGCCAGCAGCTCCCCCACGCGGGACAGCGCATGGAAACTGTTTTTT
-,TRBV28,TRBJ1-5,-,CASNPWDFLRGNQPQHF,TGTGCCAGCAATCCGTGGGACTTCCTTCGGGGCAATCAGCCCCAGCATTTT
few,TRBV9,TRBJ1-2,-,CASTGSGYTF,TGTGCCAGCACCGGGAGTGGCTACACCTTC
-,TRBV28,TRBJ2-7,-,CASNRGSDPYEQYF,TGTGCCAGCAACCGGGGATCGGATCCCTACGAGCAGTACTTC
few,TRBV7-6,TRBJ1-1,TRBD1,CASSLEPDRGAFF,TGTGCCAGCAGCTTAGAACCAGACAGGGGGGCTTTCTTT
-,TRBV4-3,TRBJ1-4,-,CASSQGPANEKLFF,TGCGCCAGCAGCCAAGGCCCAGCTAATGAAAAACTGTTTTTT
few,TRBV11-2,TRBJ1-2,TRBD1,CASSLVATGSGYTF,TGTGCCAGCAGCTTAGTCGCGACAGGGTCTGGCTACACCTTC
-,TRBV30,TRBJ2-2,TRBD2,CAWTRREKHRGAVF,TGTGCCTGGACTCGGCGGGAGAAACACCGGGGAGCTGTTTTT
-,TRBV5-4,TRBJ1-1,-,CASSTGQKMNTEAFF,TGTGCCAGCAGCACCGGACAGAAGATGAACACTGAAGCTTTCTTT
few,TRBV4-3,TRBJ1-3,-,CASSQGLGSRSGNTIYF,TGCGCCAGCAGCCAAGGGCTTGGCTCTCGCTCTGGAAACACCATATATTTT